This is a list of T cell receptor beta chains from one sample in a study of cytomegalovirus exposure and HLA in healthy donors. TCRdb's copy holds only in-frame clones and misses some; the assay was immunoSEQ multiplex PCR. The sample yields approximately 160,000 clones, over 65% seen once. Sequenced: PBMCs. The receptor set was obtained from a female donor in good health and CMV-seronegative. The CDR3 runs from the conserved cysteine through the conserved F or W. D genes are given only for firm matches. Clone size appears in some rows only: once, few, many, or a class for an expanded clone.

CDR3nt: TGTGCCAGTTGGAGGGGGGGGAGCGCGCAGTATTTT
CDR3aa: CASWRGGSAQYF
abundance: few
v_gene: TRBV6-5
j_gene: TRBJ2-3
d_gene: NA

CDR3nt: TGCAGTGCGCAGGGAAACTATGGCTACACCTTC
CDR3aa: CSAQGNYGYTF
abundance: once
v_gene: TRBV20-1
j_gene: TRBJ1-2
d_gene: NA

CDR3nt: TGTGCCAGCAGCGCGGCGGGGGCCTTCGACACTGAAGCTTTCTTT
CDR3aa: CASSAAGAFDTEAFF
abundance: NA
v_gene: TRBV7-9
j_gene: TRBJ1-1
d_gene: NA

CDR3nt: TGTGCCAGCAGCCAAGGACAGGTCAACTCTGGAAACACCATATATTTT
CDR3aa: CASSQGQVNSGNTIYF
abundance: NA
v_gene: TRBV4-2
j_gene: TRBJ1-3
d_gene: NA

CDR3nt: TGTGCCAGCAGCTTAGCGGGAGGGCTCACCGGGGAGCTGTTTTTT
CDR3aa: CASSLAGGLTGELFF
abundance: NA
v_gene: TRBV5-4
j_gene: TRBJ2-2
d_gene: TRBD2

CDR3nt: TGTGCCAGCAGAACCCCTAAAGGGGGCACTGAAGCTTTCTTT
CDR3aa: CASRTPKGGTEAFF
abundance: NA
v_gene: TRBV6-6
j_gene: TRBJ1-1
d_gene: NA

CDR3nt: TGTGCCTGGAGTGTATGGACTAGCGAGACCTACGAGCAGTACTTC
CDR3aa: CAWSVWTSETYEQYF
abundance: NA
v_gene: TRBV30
j_gene: TRBJ2-7
d_gene: TRBD2

CDR3nt: TGTGCCAGCAGTCGGACTAGCGGAGCTTCCTACGAGCAGTACTTC
CDR3aa: CASSRTSGASYEQYF
abundance: NA
v_gene: TRBV27
j_gene: TRBJ2-7
d_gene: TRBD2

CDR3nt: TGTGCCTGGCAGGGCAGGGGACAAGAGACCCAGTACTTC
CDR3aa: CAWQGRGQETQYF
abundance: NA
v_gene: TRBV30
j_gene: TRBJ2-5
d_gene: NA

CDR3nt: TGTGCCAGCAGCCTTAGCGGGGGGAGGTCCTACGAGCAGTACTTC
CDR3aa: CASSLSGGRSYEQYF
abundance: NA
v_gene: TRBV7-2
j_gene: TRBJ2-7
d_gene: TRBD2

CDR3nt: TGTGCCAGCAGGTCAGGGGGCTACTACGAGCAGTACTTC
CDR3aa: CASRSGGYYEQYF
abundance: NA
v_gene: TRBV28
j_gene: TRBJ2-7
d_gene: TRBD1

CDR3nt: TGTGCCAGTAGTATTGAAGGGGGTGGTCAGCCCCAGCATTTT
CDR3aa: CASSIEGGGQPQHF
abundance: NA
v_gene: TRBV19
j_gene: TRBJ1-5
d_gene: NA

CDR3nt: TGTGCCAGCACCTTGGACAGGGCTTATTCACCCCTCCACTTT
CDR3aa: CASTLDRAYSPLHF
abundance: NA
v_gene: TRBV7-2
j_gene: TRBJ1-6
d_gene: TRBD1

CDR3nt: TGTGCCATCAGTGAGTCAGAGACTAGCGGCGAGCAGTACTTC
CDR3aa: CAISESETSGEQYF
abundance: NA
v_gene: TRBV10-3
j_gene: TRBJ2-7
d_gene: TRBD2

CDR3nt: TGTGCCAGCTCACCGGTACAGGGAGACACCGGGGAGCTGTTTTTT
CDR3aa: CASSPVQGDTGELFF
abundance: few
v_gene: TRBV18
j_gene: TRBJ2-2
d_gene: NA

CDR3nt: TGCGCCAGCAGCCCCGGACAGGGAGTGGGCAATCAGCCCCAGCATTTT
CDR3aa: CASSPGQGVGNQPQHF
abundance: NA
v_gene: TRBV5-1
j_gene: TRBJ1-5
d_gene: TRBD1

CDR3nt: TGTGCCAGCAGCCGGACAGGGGAGTACACCGGGGAGCTGTTTTTT
CDR3aa: CASSRTGEYTGELFF
abundance: NA
v_gene: TRBV11-2
j_gene: TRBJ2-2
d_gene: TRBD1